The present TCR beta chain was sequenced within a study of CD8 T cells in Susac syndrome (dated by TCRdb to between 2018 and 2020). Concerning the study at large: Repertoire sequencing was used to test whether CD8+ T cell activation and differentiation in Susac syndrome was antigen driven. Clonality of the CD8+ T cell repertoire was compared between around 13 healthy donors, roughly 14 Susac syndrome patients and 15 multiple sclerosis patients. The paper as a whole reports these results and caveats: The number of individuals in the TCR sequencing and HLA analysis was recognized as being relatively small.

Peripheral blood CD8+ and CD4+ T cells from healthy donors, Susac syndrome patients and multiple sclerosis patients were profiled using high-throughput TCR beta sequencing. Multiple sclerosis controls were treatment-naive patients with stable or active relapsing-remitting disease fulfilling revised McDonald criteria. Bulk CD8+ and CD4+ T cells were purified by magnetic negative isolation, while CD8+ TEMRA cells were enriched using FACS. Blood was drawn into EDTA tubes, processed within 24 hours, and PBMCs were isolated by density gradient centrifugation. PBMCs intended for TCR sequencing were cryopreserved in liquid nitrogen and thawed later in a water bath at 37 degrees C. The sorted or isolated CD4+, CD8+ and CD8+ TEMRA cells reached a purity of at least 90%. This clonotype was seen more than once but under ten times. The target of this receptor is not known. No base quality information exists; no much larger clone differs at one position.

RNA was extracted using the RNeasy kit, and about 0.5 to 1 ug of the RNA was reverse transcribed with random hexamers. TCR beta CDR3 regions were amplified with the immunoSEQ multiplex PCR assay covering 54 Vbeta and 13 Jbeta segments. Bias from PCR amplification was corrected by using a synthetic template baseline for primer optimization and for computational correction. Regarding the original processing steps: Reads were assigned to V, D and J genes according to IMGT and analyzed in immunoSEQ Analyzer, with only productive sequences retained. To calculate clonality, Shannon entropy was normalized by log2 of the number of productive unique sequences and then subtracted from one. For each patient and control, public and private clones were evaluated among the 100 most prevalent clones. Clones were defined as Susac-specific if absent from the healthy and MS cohorts, from some 1,000 published viral clones and from other ImmuneACCESS disease sequences. In TCRdb, the public reads were trimmed at Q25 with fastp and aligned with MiXCR, with productive beta chains retained. A single entry per CDR3 protein holds the most common genes and DNA from its merged rows. The authors' filters were not applied to this entry. Here the sample has 250,000 to 300,000 distinct CDR3 sequences; roughly 85% occur a single time. In total, the top ten clones hold 0.21% of the sample.

From the cysteine through the phenylalanine, the CDR3 covers 13 amino acids. The entry retains the CDR3 DNA only, 39 bases that are in frame from base 1. Sequences MNHEY (CDR1) and SMNVEV (CDR2) are obtained from the germline V gene (reference sequence). V sheds 4 bases and J sheds 0 bases, leaving 7 bases between their ends. This chain joins TRBV27 to TRBJ2-7; a confident D gene designation cannot be given. Sequencing was performed on CD8+ T cells from PBMCs. This sequence originates from a human donor with multiple sclerosis. The DNA sequence follows: TGTGCCAGCAGTTCTGGTCCCTCCTACGAGCAGTACTTC. The encoded protein is CASSSGPSYEQYF.